This passage covers 10 T cell receptor beta chains from one sample sequenced in a study of T-cell memory formation after mild COVID-19. Each CDR3 protein is one row after TCRdb ran MiXCR on the 5' RACE reads. Among about 600,000 distinct CDR3 sequences listed, roughly 22% were seen once. The sample comprised PBMCs or a T cell subset sorted from them (not recorded which). The receptors derive from an adult woman who had mild COVID-19 (a few samples of this study predate the infection). Cell type and time point are not known.

The sample holds a few counts of this clonotype. This chain connects TRBV5-1 to TRBJ1-1; D is unclear. The V and J ends lost 0 bases and 1 base respectively, with 10 bases between them. This CDR3 is 15 amino acids long. Germline V gives CDR1 SGHRS, CDR2 YFSETQ. CDR3 loop: CASSLERPSNTEAFF. The CDR3 DNA follows: TGCGCCAGCAGCTTGGAGCGACCGTCGAACACTGAAGCTTTCTTT. The full variable domain, in which reference TRBV5-1 and TRBJ1-1 provide the parts outside the CDR3, is KAGVTQTPRYLIKTRGQQVTLSCSPISGHRSVSWYQQTPGQGLQFLFEYFSETQRNKGNFPGRFSGRQFSNSRSEMNVSTLELGDSALYLCASSLERPSNTEAFFGQGTRLTVV.

This chain links TRBV9 with TRBJ2-7, with 7 nucleotides matching TRBD2. V shed 3 bases, J shed 3 bases, and the junction held 6 bases outside the gene matches. CDR1 is SGDLS, CDR2 YYNGEE, per germline. There are 14 residues in the CDR3. The DNA for the CDR3 is TGTGCCAGCAGCGGGAGCGGGGCTAACTACGAGCAGTACTTC. Protein: CASSGSGANYEQYF.

A few counts support this clonotype. V gene TRBV24-1 combines with J gene TRBJ2-3, with 7 bases that match TRBD1. Germline lookup yields CDR1 KGHDR and CDR2 SFDVKD. V gave up 4 bases and J gave up 3 bases; unmatched junction bases: 6. CDR3 size: 15 residues. The CDR3 nucleotides read TGTGCCACCAGTGAGACAGGGCTAGGAACAGATACGCAGTATTTT. It encodes CATSETGLGTDTQYF.

The gene calls are TRBV20-1 and TRBJ1-2; 7 bases are a match to TRBD1. This CDR3 contains 15 residues. V shed 2 bases and J 4 bases; nucleotides not matched to a gene: 10. CDR1 and CDR2 from the germline V gene are DFQATT and SNEGSKA (reference sequence). CDR3 amino acids: CSARRTGLGGYGYTF. CDR3 sequence (DNA): TGCAGTGCTAGACGGACAGGTCTCGGGGGCTATGGCTACACCTTC.

The table lists this clonotype with a few counts. The rearrangement links TRBV4-3 to TRBJ2-7, with D hard to call. CDR1 is LGHNA, CDR2 YSLEER, per germline. The CDR3 consists of 18 residues. V was pared by 3 bases and J by 0 bases, with 21 bases between. Written as DNA, the CDR3 is TGCGCCAGCAGCCACTGGTTCCGCGCGAGCGATATCTCCTACGAGCAGTACTTC. It encodes CASSHWFRASDISYEQYF.

This rearrangement joins TRBV7-9 to TRBJ2-5, with TRBD2 as a possible D gene (6 bases). This CDR3 region has 15 residues. Per the germline V gene, CDR1 is SEHNR and CDR2 is FQNEAQ (reference sequence). The V end lost 1 base, the J end lost 5 bases, and 14 bases lay between the germline ends. CDR3 bases: TGTGCCAGCAGCTTAGGCCCCCGCGGGAAGGAGACCCAGTACTTC. Translation: CASSLGPRGKETQYF.

V gene TRBV5-1 combines with J gene TRBJ2-7; D possibly corresponds to TRBD2 (5 bases). Germline V lookup: CDR1 SGHRS, CDR2 YFSETQ. The V gene lost 4 bases and the J gene lost 1 base, with 18 bases spanning the gap. The CDR3 runs to 16 residues. As DNA, the CDR3 is TGCGCCAGCAGCGGAGGACCAGGTCGGAGTTCCTACGAGCAGTACTTC. As protein: CASSGGPGRSSYEQYF.

The chain employs TRBV12-3 or TRBV12-4 and TRBJ1-6; 8 nucleotides match TRBD1. The junction had 9 bases not matched to a gene; V was cut back by 5 bases and J by 9 bases. CDR3 size: 15 residues. CDR3 sequence reads: CASSPPTGDGSPLHF. The DNA for the CDR3 is TGTGCCAGCAGTCCACCGACAGGGGATGGTTCACCCCTCCACTTT.

The chain joins TRBV6-4 to TRBJ1-5, with D possibly being TRBD1 (5 bases). This CDR3 spans 13 amino acids. Germline loops: CDR1 MRHNA, CDR2 SNTAGT. V lost 3 bases and J 4 bases, leaving 7 bases between the germline ends. For the CDR3, the DNA is TGTGCCAGCAGTGAGGCAGGGAATCAGCCCCAGCATTTT. It specifies CASSEAGNQPQHF.

In this sample, this clonotype turned up once. The CDR3 reads CASSQEAAMEGTQYF. DNA of the CDR3: TGCGCCAGCAGCCAAGAGGCGGCCATGGAGGGGACCCAGTACTTC. The V gene is TRBV4-3, the J gene TRBJ2-5; possibly TRBD2 for D (6 bases). Trimming shortened V by 0 bases and J by 7 bases, and 15 bases separated the two germline ends. Germline V gives CDR1 LGHNA, CDR2 YSLEER. The CDR3 has 15 amino acids.